The count of the clone carrying this TCR beta chain is one. Per the authors' pipeline: Estimation of nucleated cell counts relied on the amplification of reference gene primers. The table came from immunoSEQ multiplex PCR; TCRdb's copy has only in-frame clones and leaves some out. The V and J calls and the clone size are those of that table, but D and trimming were determined from the DNA. The sample lists more than 250,000 clones, approximately 88% seen once, with 0.7% in the top ten. These data originate in a study of blood T cell repertoires in COVID-19. About the study: Samples taken during acute and convalescent COVID-19 were collected in the United States, Italy and Spain.

This TCR was sampled from a human donor in a cohort sampled during active COVID-19. The sequenced material came from peripheral blood.

Written as DNA, the CDR3 is TGTGCCAGCAGCCGTTTCGGGACAGGGGGCCCCCACAACTATGGCTACACCTTC. Its translation: CASSRFGTGGPHNYGYTF. The chain employs TRBV3-1 (or the pseudogene TRBV3-2) and TRBJ1-2, with 12 bases fitting TRBD1. The CDR3 has 18 amino acids. Germline assignment: CDR1 LGHDT and CDR2 YNNKEL (reference sequence). V dropped 4 bases and J dropped 2; count of bases not matched to a gene: 11.